The rows below give T cell receptor beta chains drawn from one sample of a study of T cell changes during pregnancy in multiple sclerosis. Clones were sequenced by immunoSEQ multiplex PCR, and TCRdb holds only the in-frame ones, with some missing. The sample carries around 40,000 clones, approximately 92% recorded once. Sequenced material: CD8+ T cells from peripheral blood mononuclear cells, taken in the third trimester of pregnancy. These receptors came from a female donor with multiple sclerosis, enrolled in a pregnancy study. Each CDR3 is given with its conserved first and last residue. The D gene is left open where the match is weak. The size entry is marked missing in some rows and otherwise reads once, few, many or a size class.

clone size | J gene | V gene | D gene | CDR3 protein | CDR3 DNA
. | TRBJ2-7 | TRBV7-6 | . | CASSPHIKGYEQYF | TGTGCCAGCAGCCCTCATATTAAGGGGTACGAGCAGTACTTC
. | TRBJ2-1 | TRBV7-7 | TRBD2 | CASSLGLAGEPYNEQFF | TGTGCTAGCAGCTTAGGGTTGGCGGGGGAACCCTACAATGAGCAGTTCTTC
. | TRBJ1-1 | TRBV7-9 | TRBD1 | CASSGGTGVNTEAFF | TGTGCCAGCAGCGGCGGGACAGGCGTGAACACTGAAGCTTTCTTT
. | TRBJ2-2 | TRBV19 | . | CASKPDLTGELFF | TGTGCCAGTAAACCAGACTTAACCGGGGAGCTGTTTTTT
many | TRBJ2-6 | TRBV4-3 | TRBD1 | CASSQHQGAGANVLTF | TGCGCCAGCAGCCAACATCAGGGGGCTGGGGCCAACGTCCTGACTTTC
. | TRBJ2-1 | TRBV5-1 | TRBD2 | CASGLAGRNEQFF | TGCGCCAGTGGACTAGCGGGAAGAAATGAGCAGTTCTTC
. | TRBJ2-6 | TRBV30 | TRBD1 | CAWSVRDRGLSGANVLTF | TGTGCCTGGAGTGTCCGGGACAGGGGACTCTCTGGGGCCAACGTCCTGACTTTC
. | TRBJ2-7 | TRBV27 | . | CASSLDYRYEQYF | TGTGCCAGCAGTTTAGACTATCGGTACGAGCAGTACTTC
once | TRBJ2-7 | TRBV28 | . | CASSPSGGIYEQYF | TGTGCCAGCAGCCCCTCTGGGGGGATCTACGAGCAGTACTTC
few | TRBJ1-4 | TRBV6-4 | TRBD1 | CASSATGEPNEKLFF | TGTGCCAGCAGTGCTACAGGGGAACCTAATGAAAAACTGTTTTTT
. | TRBJ2-3 | TRBV11-2 | TRBD2 | CASSLLAGGLEQSADTQYF | TGTGCCAGCAGCTTGCTAGCGGGCGGACTGGAGCAAAGTGCAGATACGCAGTATTTT
. | TRBJ2-7 | TRBV19 | TRBD1 | CASSHRGWYEQYF | TGTGCCAGTAGTCACAGGGGATGGTACGAGCAGTACTTC
. | TRBJ2-1 | TRBV29-1 | TRBD1 | CSVVSAGQALYNEQFF | TGCAGCGTTGTTAGCGCGGGACAGGCACTTTACAATGAGCAGTTCTTC
. | TRBJ2-2 | TRBV7-6 | . | CASSWGSENTGELFF | TGTGCCAGCAGCTGGGGCTCGGAAAACACCGGGGAGCTGTTTTTT
. | TRBJ1-4 | TRBV6-1 | TRBD1 | CASCQGARTNEKLFF | TGTGCCAGCTGTCAGGGGGCCAGAACTAATGAAAAACTGTTTTTT